The clone carrying this T cell receptor beta chain has just a few counts. Its target is unknown. The study ran its PCR with 60 Vbeta and 13 Jbeta primers. This table comes from immunoSEQ multiplex PCR, and its TCRdb copy is limited to in-frame clones, with some not included. In the table there are about 120,000 clones, roughly 8.6% of which are singletons. Germline trimming cut 0 bases from V and 4 bases from J; bases unmatched to any gene: 6. This CDR3 contains 17 residues. CDR1 LNHNV and CDR2 YYDKDF come from the germline V gene (reference sequence). The data belong to a study of cytomegalovirus exposure and HLA in healthy donors. Study-level findings and limits: CMV antigen specificity of three CMV-associated chains was confirmed in vitro. An analysis done earlier found most TCR beta V segments productive about 87% or about 30% of the time. CMV serostatus was the only recorded immune exposure for donors. Fewer N-insertions than the roughly 670-donor mean were reportedly shown by an Asian-associated ancestry cluster in a later analysis.

The receptor was derived from a middle-aged woman in good health and CMV-seropositive. The chain combines TRBV15 with TRBJ1-2; TRBD1 agrees at 12 bases. The sequencing input was PBMCs. Written as DNA, the CDR3 is TGTGCCACCAGCAGAGATTTTGGGACAGGGGGCTCCTATGGCTACACCTTC. Translation gives CATSRDFGTGGSYGYTF.